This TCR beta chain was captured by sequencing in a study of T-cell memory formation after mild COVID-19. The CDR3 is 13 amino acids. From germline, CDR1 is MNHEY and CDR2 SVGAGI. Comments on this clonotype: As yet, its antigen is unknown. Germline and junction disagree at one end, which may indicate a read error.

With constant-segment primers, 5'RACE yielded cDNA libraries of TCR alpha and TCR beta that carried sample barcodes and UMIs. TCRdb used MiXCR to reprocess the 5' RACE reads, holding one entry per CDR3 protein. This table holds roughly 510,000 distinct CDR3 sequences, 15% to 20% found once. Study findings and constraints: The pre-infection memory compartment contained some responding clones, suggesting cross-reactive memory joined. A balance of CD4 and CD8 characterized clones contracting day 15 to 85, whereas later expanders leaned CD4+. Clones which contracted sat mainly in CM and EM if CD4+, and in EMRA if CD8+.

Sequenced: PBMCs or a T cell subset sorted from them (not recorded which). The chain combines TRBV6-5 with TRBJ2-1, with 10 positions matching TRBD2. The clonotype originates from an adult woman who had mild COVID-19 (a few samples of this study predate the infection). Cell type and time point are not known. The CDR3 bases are TGCAAGGGGCTAGCGGGGGATTACAATGAGCAGTTCTTC. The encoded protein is CKGLAGDYNEQFF.